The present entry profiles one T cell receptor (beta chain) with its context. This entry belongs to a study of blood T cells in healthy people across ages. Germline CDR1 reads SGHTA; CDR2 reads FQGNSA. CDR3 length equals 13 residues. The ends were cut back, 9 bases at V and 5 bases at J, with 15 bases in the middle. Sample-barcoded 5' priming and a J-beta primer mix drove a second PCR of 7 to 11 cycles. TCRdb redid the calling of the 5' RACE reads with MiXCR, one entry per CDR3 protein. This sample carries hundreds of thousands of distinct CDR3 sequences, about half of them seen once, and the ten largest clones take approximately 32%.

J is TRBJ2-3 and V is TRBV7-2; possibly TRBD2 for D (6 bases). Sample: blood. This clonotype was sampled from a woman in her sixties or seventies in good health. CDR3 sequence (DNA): TGTGCCAGTAGGGACTGGGCGAAAGATACGCAGTATTTT. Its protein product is CASRDWAKDTQYF.